The T cell receptor (beta chain) under discussion was sequenced for a study of graft-versus-host responses after intestinal transplantation. In the case of this clone: Antigen specificity is unknown.

Sequencing used immunoSEQ multiplex PCR; TCRdb keeps in-frame clones, though not all of them. The sample consists of 84,000 or so clones, roughly four fifths of them appearing once. The CDR3 is 13 amino acids. Looked up from germline, CDR1 is SGHRS and CDR2 is YFSETQ. Trimming stripped 0 bases from V and 4 bases from J, with 5 bases between. The chain recombines TRBV5-1 with TRBJ2-1; D is ambiguous. Source: unstimulated CD4+ T cells sorted from spleen or lymph node cells, taken before intestinal transplant. This clonotype was sampled from a human donor who received an intestinal transplant. CDR3 nucleotides: TGCGCCAGCAGCTTGGACGGTTACAATGAGCAGTTCTTC. Translated, it gives CASSLDGYNEQFF.